These 30 T cell receptor beta chains were sequenced from one sample in a study of Graves' ophthalmopathy and Graves' hyperthyroidism. As the template, RNA transcripts were used to amplify TCR beta CDR3 regions. The library came from an HTBI-primed first-round RT-PCR and a second-round multiplex PCR. Using its own MiXCR run on the multiplex PCR reads, TCRdb lists one record per CDR3 protein. Among approximately 480,000 distinct CDR3 sequences listed, roughly an eighth were seen once. The material sequenced was blood. These TCRs come from a woman aged 25 to 39 with Graves' ophthalmopathy.

This clonotype has a count of ten or more. V is TRBV28 and J is TRBJ2-5; 7 bases fit TRBD1. Germline lookup yields CDR1 MDHEN and CDR2 SYDVKM. V dropped 7 bases and J dropped 4; count of bases not matched to a gene: 9. The CDR3 spans 14 residues. The CDR3, as DNA: TGTGCCAGCAACCGAGGACAGGCGGGAGAGACCCAGTACTTC. It specifies CASNRGQAGETQYF. The full variable domain, completed using reference TRBV28 and TRBJ2-5, is DVKVTQSSRYLVKRTGEKVFLECVQDMDHENMFWYRQDPGLGLRLIYFSYDVKMKEKGDIPEGYSVSREKKERFSLILESASTNQTSMYLCASNRGQAGETQYFGPGTRLLVL.

This clonotype was detected ten times or more. The gene calls are TRBV11-3 and TRBJ1-3; D may be TRBD1 (5 bases). Trimming stripped 1 base from V and 4 bases from J, with 11 bases between. Germline lookup yields CDR1 SGHNT and CDR2 YENEEA. There are 15 residues in the CDR3. This CDR3 is CASSLGLNRGNTIYF. The CDR3 DNA follows: TGTGCCAGCAGCTTAGGACTTAACAGGGGAAACACCATATATTTT. The entire variable domain, with the rest obtained from reference TRBV11-3 and TRBJ1-3, is as follows: EAGVVQSPRYKIIEKKQPVAFWCNPISGHNTLYWYLQNLGQGPELLIRYENEEAVDDSQLPKDRFSAERLKGVDSTLKIQPAELGDSAVYLCASSLGLNRGNTIYFGEGSWLTVV.

This clonotype has a handful of counts. The chain combines TRBV12-3 or TRBV12-4 with TRBJ2-4; D is perhaps TRBD2 (6 bases). This CDR3 has 14 residues. Trimming removed 3 bases from V and 4 bases from J, with 10 bases in between. The CDR3: CASSLVGGKNIQYF. The CDR3 DNA sequence: TGTGCCAGCAGTTTGGTGGGGGGAAAAAACATTCAGTACTTC.

This chain links TRBV27 with TRBJ2-5; 9 positions match TRBD2. The V and J ends lost 0 bases and 2 bases, in that order; junction bases with no gene match: 4. The CDR3 runs to 16 residues. Germline assignment: CDR1 MNHEY and CDR2 SMNVEV (reference sequence). The CDR3 sequence is CASSLSQRGVQETQYF. The CDR3 DNA sequence: TGTGCCAGCAGTTTATCCCAGCGGGGGGTACAAGAGACCCAGTACTTC.

The J gene is TRBJ1-2, the V gene TRBV20-1, with a tentative D call TRBD1 (6 bases). Germline V gene lookup returns CDR1 DFQATT and CDR2 SNEGSKA (reference sequence). This CDR3 region has 12 residues. This chain's CDR3 is CSHGGRLDGYTF. The DNA for the CDR3 is TGCAGCCACGGGGGGCGCCTGGATGGCTACACCTTC.

This clonotype was seen repeatedly, ten times or more. The chain carries TRBV7-3 and TRBJ2-7, with D possibly TRBD2 on 5 matching bases. The CDR3 length is 15 residues. From germline, CDR1 is SGHTA and CDR2 FQGTGA. V was pared by 5 bases and J by 3 bases, with 17 bases between. The CDR3 sequence: CASSPNVNRGYEQYF. DNA of the CDR3: TGTGCCAGCAGCCCCAATGTTAACCGGGGCTACGAGCAGTACTTC. Variable domain in full (rest from reference TRBV7-3 and TRBJ2-7): GAGVSQTPSNKVTEKGKYVELRCDPISGHTALYWYRQSLGQGPEFLIYFQGTGAADDSGLPNDRFFAVRPEGSVSTLKIQRTERGDSAVYLCASSPNVNRGYEQYFGPGTRLTVT.

This clonotype was picked up many times. The chain joins TRBV2 to TRBJ2-7; D is possibly TRBD2 (5 bases). Per the germline V gene, CDR1 is SNHLY and CDR2 is FYNNEI. This CDR3 spans 14 amino acids. The V and J ends lost 3 bases and 7 bases respectively, with 16 bases between them. The CDR3 here is CASSEVDSLWEQYF. CDR3 in DNA: TGTGCCAGCAGTGAGGTGGACTCCTTGTGGGAGCAGTACTTC.

This clonotype was detected ten times or more. The rearrangement uses TRBV20-1 and TRBJ1-1, with D perhaps matching TRBD1 (5 bases). V was clipped by 1 base and J by 4 bases, with 13 bases between them. CDR3 length: 14 residues. The V gene's germline CDR1 is DFQATT and CDR2 SNEGSKA (reference sequence). The CDR3 nucleotides are TGCAGTGCTAGAGGGGGCTCTGCGTTCACTGAAGCTTTCTTT. Amino acid sequence: CSARGGSAFTEAFF.

This clonotype was recorded many times. The chain employs TRBV6-1 and TRBJ1-3, with D perhaps matching TRBD1 (5 bases). CDR1 is MNHNS, CDR2 SASEGT, per germline. CDR3 length equals 14 residues. The V gene lost 5 bases and the J gene lost 3 bases, with 11 bases spanning the gap. CDR3 sequence reads: CASSPIQGGNTIYF. The CDR3 bases are TGTGCCAGCAGTCCGATTCAGGGTGGAAACACCATATATTTT.

This clonotype was recorded many times. The V and J genes are TRBV12-3 or TRBV12-4 and TRBJ1-1; 7 nucleotides match TRBD1. The CDR3 is 15 residues long. V dropped 3 bases and J dropped 6; count of bases not matched to a gene: 10. CDR3 DNA sequence: TGTGCCAGCAGTTTGAGAGTGGCGGGACAGCCTGAAGCTTTCTTT. Amino acid sequence: CASSLRVAGQPEAFF.

This clonotype occurred many times. The V and J genes are TRBV28 and TRBJ2-5; maybe TRBD2 (6 bases). CDR1 and CDR2 from the germline V gene are MDHEN and SYDVKM. CDR3 length: 16 residues. V was pared by 10 bases and J by 4 bases, with 25 bases between. The CDR3 reads CATERGYQIGRETQYF. The CDR3 DNA reads as TGTGCCACCGAAAGAGGATATCAAATCGGGAGAGAGACCCAGTACTTC.

This clonotype occurred a few times. The rearrangement links TRBV3-1 to TRBJ1-2; no definite D call. There are 13 residues in the CDR3. The ends were cut back, 0 bases at V and 8 bases at J, with 10 bases in the middle. Germline CDR1 LGHDT, CDR2 YNNKEL (reference sequence). The CDR3 DNA reads TGTGCCAGCAGCCAAGATTACGGAGGGGGCTACACCTTC. It encodes CASSQDYGGGYTF.

V and J are TRBV6-1 and TRBJ2-4, with 10 nucleotides matching TRBD1. This CDR3 spans 14 amino acids. The junction had 6 bases not matched to a gene; V was cut back by 5 bases and J by 8 bases. Germline assignment: CDR1 MNHNS and CDR2 SASEGT. The CDR3 nucleotides read TGTGCCAGCAGTCCCAGACAGGGGGCCGACATTCAGTACTTC. It specifies CASSPRQGADIQYF.

Concerning this clonotype itself: This may be a read error, as it is one base from a much larger clone. The rearrangement uses TRBV19 and TRBJ1-1; 8 positions match TRBD1. The V segment lost 7 bases and the J segment 5 bases; nucleotides outside the gene matches: 9. Germline assignment: CDR1 LNHDA and CDR2 SQIVND (reference sequence). This CDR3 has 14 residues. This chain's CDR3 is CASTSTGVGTEAFF. Here the CDR3 DNA reads TGTGCCAGTACCTCGACAGGGGTCGGGACTGAAGCTTTCTTT.

In its sample, this clonotype was seen many times. The chain employs TRBV10-3 and TRBJ2-5, with D possibly TRBD1 on 6 matching bases. Trimming left V 6 bases short and J 4 bases short, with 15 bases between. This CDR3 contains 14 residues. CDR1 and CDR2 from the germline V gene are ENHRY and SYGVKD. CDR3 in DNA: TGTGCCATCAGCGCGTCCCGGGACATAGAGACCCAGTACTTC. The encoded protein is CAISASRDIETQYF.

This clonotype occurred many times. The chain has TRBV6-4 and TRBJ2-7; D may correspond to TRBD1 or TRBD2 (5 bases each). The V gene lost 6 bases and the J gene lost 6 bases, with 12 bases spanning the gap. CDR3 length: 12 residues. Germline V gives CDR1 MRHNA, CDR2 SNTAGT. The chain's CDR3 is CASRDGAGEQYF. Written as DNA, the CDR3 is TGTGCCAGCAGAGACGGGGCTGGCGAGCAGTACTTC.

This clonotype was counted ten times or more. The CDR3 here is CASSYSTAYNSPLHF. In DNA form, the CDR3 reads TGTGCCAGCAGTTACTCGACGGCCTATAATTCACCCCTCCACTTT. The rearrangement uses TRBV6-5 and TRBJ1-6, with unresolved D. Germline values: CDR1 MNHEY, CDR2 SVGAGI. CDR3 size: 15 residues. V lost 0 bases and J 2 bases, leaving 5 bases between the germline ends.

This clonotype was seen at least ten times. The chain is built from TRBV5-1 and TRBJ1-5, with 8 bases lining up with TRBD1. Trimming removed 4 bases from V and 4 bases from J; junction bases left unmatched: 7. From germline, CDR1 is SGHRS and CDR2 YFSETQ. The CDR3 extends over 15 amino acids. CDR3: CASSTGQGLNQPQHF. CDR3 nucleotide sequence: TGCGCCAGCAGCACAGGACAGGGTTTGAATCAGCCCCAGCATTTT.

This clonotype was seen ten or more times. This chain links TRBV6-1 with TRBJ2-7, with 11 positions matching TRBD1. CDR3 length: 13 residues. V gave up 7 bases and J gave up 6 bases; unmatched junction bases: 5. CDR1 is MNHNS, CDR2 SASEGT, per germline. The CDR3 region has the DNA TGTGCCAGCACCGGGACAGGGGGTATCGAGCAGTACTTC. Translation gives CASTGTGGIEQYF.

In its sample, this clonotype was seen many times. The chain employs TRBV11-2 and TRBJ1-5; the match to TRBD1 covers 7 bases. CDR3 length equals 15 residues. Germline V gene sequence: CDR1 SGHAT, CDR2 FQNNGV. Losses at the gene ends were 5 bases for V and 4 bases for J; bases not matched to a gene: 8. The CDR3 DNA is TGTGCCAGCAGCAAGGGGGCAGGGGAAAATCAGCCCCAGCATTTT. The encoded protein is CASSKGAGENQPQHF.

The sample holds many counts of this clonotype. The chain joins TRBV2 to TRBJ2-2; the match to TRBD2 covers 10 bases. Trimming removed 5 bases from V and 5 bases from J; junction bases left unmatched: 5. The germline V gene has CDR1 SNHLY and CDR2 FYNNEI. The CDR3 is made up of 15 amino acids. The CDR3 nucleotides are TGTGCCAGCAGTTTAGCGGGGGGAAGGACCGGGGAGCTGTTTTTT. It codes for CASSLAGGRTGELFF. The full variable domain, with the rest looked up from reference TRBV2 and TRBJ2-2, is EPEVTQTPSHQVTQMGQEVILRCVPISNHLYFYWYRQILGQKVEFLVSFYNNEISEKSEIFDDQFSVERPDGSNFTLKIRSTKLEDSAMYFCASSLAGGRTGELFFGEGSRLTVL.

In regard to this clonotype: Being one base from a much bigger clone, this may be a read error. The chain recombines TRBV12-3 or TRBV12-4 with TRBJ1-2; possible D gene TRBD1, 5 bases. Between the trimmed V and J ends, which lost 3 bases and 7 bases, there was a span of 6 bases. The CDR3 loop spans 11 amino acids. CDR3 sequence (DNA): TGTGCCAGCAGTTTTACAGGTGGCTACACCTTC. This codes for CASSFTGGYTF.

Concerning this clonotype itself: A much larger clonotype is one base distant, so this may be a read error. This chain links TRBV14 with TRBJ1-6; possible D gene TRBD1, 6 bases. In germline, CDR1 is SGHDN, CDR2 FVKESK. CDR3 size: 14 residues. The CDR3 is CASSLTGGHSHLHF. The DNA for the CDR3 is TGTGCCAGCAGCCTGACAGGTGGACATTCACACCTCCACTTT.

This clonotype was recorded at least ten times. This chain links TRBV5-6 with TRBJ2-5; no firm D call. The ends were cut back, 1 base at V and 1 base at J, with 11 bases in the middle. CDR3 length: 15 amino acids. CDR1 SGHDT and CDR2 YYEEEE come from the germline V gene. The CDR3 protein is CASSLRVMGQETQYF. DNA for the CDR3: TGTGCCAGCAGCTTGCGAGTAATGGGCCAAGAGACCCAGTACTTC.

This clonotype has ten or more counts. The J gene is TRBJ2-7, the V gene TRBV14, with 7 bases that match TRBD1. V lost 1 base, J lost 4 bases, and 4 bases stayed unmatched. CDR1 and CDR2 from the germline V gene are SGHDN and FVKESK. The CDR3 runs to 14 residues. The chain's CDR3 is CASSQATGKYEQYF. CDR3 nucleotide sequence: TGTGCCAGCAGCCAAGCGACAGGGAAATACGAGCAGTACTTC.

In its sample, this clonotype was seen many times. CDR3 sequence (DNA): TGCAGTGCTAGAGGGGACGGGCCCTACGAGCAGTACTTC. It codes for CSARGDGPYEQYF. The rearrangement uses TRBV20-1 and TRBJ2-7, with D perhaps TRBD1 or TRBD2 (5 bases each). The V gene's germline CDR1 is DFQATT and CDR2 SNEGSKA (reference sequence). CDR3 size: 13 residues. V dropped 1 base and J dropped 2 bases, with 9 bases sitting between them.

This clonotype was seen repeatedly, ten times or more. CDR3 sequence reads: CASSLTSTVLYEQYF. Here the CDR3 DNA reads TGCGCCAGCAGCTTGACTAGCACCGTACTCTACGAGCAGTACTTC. The V call is TRBV5-1, the J call TRBJ2-7, with a possible D match to TRBD2 (6 bases). Trimming cost V 1 base and J 3 bases, with 14 bases left between them. Per germline, CDR1 SGHRS and CDR2 YFSETQ. The CDR3 loop spans 15 amino acids.

This clonotype was counted ten times or more. The junction does not match germline at one end; this may be a read error. This chain connects TRBV7-2 to TRBJ2-7; D ambiguous. Germline CDR1 is SGHTA and CDR2 is FQGNSA. The CDR3 contains 12 residues. The CDR3: CASSPSSYGQYF. CDR3 coding DNA: TGTGCCAGCAGCCCCAGCTCCTACGGGCAGTACTTC.

This clonotype turned up a few times. The genes are TRBV11-1 and TRBJ1-1, with D possibly being TRBD1 (6 bases). This CDR3 contains 18 residues. V lost 0 bases to trimming and J lost 1 base, with 18 bases between them. The germline V gene encodes CDR1 SGHAT and CDR2 FQDESV (reference sequence). The CDR3 DNA is TGTGCCAGCAGCTTAGCCAGGGCCCGGGACAAACAGAACACTGAAGCTTTCTTT. This codes for CASSLARARDKQNTEAFF.

The gene calls are TRBV10-1 and TRBJ1-1; unclear D gene. Germline V CDR1 and CDR2: WNHNN, SYGVQD (reference sequence). There are 13 residues in the CDR3. Trimming stripped 0 bases from V and 2 bases from J, with 4 bases between. CDR3 DNA sequence: TGCGCCAGCAGTGAGTCATACAACACTGAAGCTTTCTTT. Translating gives CASSESYNTEAFF.